This T cell receptor (beta chain) was recovered during a study of shared clonotypes between healthy human individuals. The naive CD8 fraction comprised CD45RO-negative cells positively selected for CCR7 and excluded terminally differentiated effector memory CD45RA+ cells. The donors, healthy adults who were HIV-negative, had experienced no recent acute infections or vaccinations. Here immunoSEQ multiplex PCR was the method, and the copy in TCRdb shows in-frame clones only, minus some. Among some 580,000 clones listed, 98% were seen once. From germline, CDR1 is MDHEN and CDR2 SYDVKM. This CDR3 contains 13 residues. Trimming stripped 7 bases from V and 7 bases from J, with 14 bases between.

The rearrangement uses TRBV28 and TRBJ1-5; D perhaps matches TRBD1 (5 bases). The specimen was naive CD8+ T cells sorted from blood. This clonotype was sampled from a man aged 30 to 45 in good health. CDR3: CASISRPGQPQHF. The CDR3 nucleotides read TGTGCCAGCATATCGAGGCCAGGGCAGCCCCAGCATTTT.